The rows below give T cell receptor beta chains drawn from one sample of a study of CD8 T cells in Susac syndrome. TCRdb re-analysed the immunoSEQ multiplex PCR reads in MiXCR, keeping a single row per CDR3 protein. The data hold some 180,000 distinct CDR3 sequences, with around 94% observed a single time. The material sequenced was CD4+ T cells from PBMCs. The origin of the receptors is a human donor with Susac syndrome. The CDR3 runs from the conserved cysteine through the conserved F or W. The D gene is left open where the match is weak. The size entry is marked missing in some rows and otherwise reads once, few, many or a size class.

V: TRBV29-1; J: TRBJ1-1; D: -; size: -; CDR3: CSAGGQMNTEAFF; DNA: TGCAGCGCCGGGGGCCAGATGAACACTGAAGCTTTCTTT
V: TRBV30; J: TRBJ1-5; D: -; size: -; CDR3: CAWSLGIDQPQHF; DNA: TGTGCCTGGAGTTTGGGGATAGATCAGCCCCAGCATTTT
V: TRBV10-3; J: TRBJ1-2; D: TRBD1; size: -; CDR3: CAISETNRGLEANYGYTF; DNA: TGTGCCATCAGTGAGACTAACAGGGGATTGGAAGCTAACTATGGCTACACCTTC
V: TRBV29-1; J: TRBJ1-1; D: TRBD1; size: -; CDR3: CSVAGTGGLAFF; DNA: TGCAGCGTTGCCGGGACAGGGGGCTTAGCTTTCTTT
V: TRBV7-2; J: TRBJ2-1; D: TRBD1; size: -; CDR3: CASSPAGGAYNEQFF; DNA: TGTGCCAGCAGCCCCGCAGGGGGCGCCTACAATGAGCAGTTCTTC
V: TRBV29-1; J: TRBJ1-5; D: -; size: once; CDR3: CSVVQTGQPQHF; DNA: TGCAGCGTTGTACAAACTGGTCAGCCCCAGCATTTT
V: TRBV6-1; J: TRBJ1-5; D: TRBD1; size: -; CDR3: CASSVQGTAYSNQPQHF; DNA: TGTGCCAGCAGTGTTCAGGGGACAGCTTATAGCAATCAGCCCCAGCATTTT
V: TRBV12-3/TRBV12-4; J: TRBJ1-5; D: -; size: -; CDR3: CASTNLGYQPQHF; DNA: TGTGCCAGCACCAACCTGGGGTACCAGCCCCAGCATTTT
V: TRBV28; J: TRBJ1-2; D: -; size: -; CDR3: CASSGYYGYTF; DNA: TGTGCCAGCAGCGGGTACTATGGCTACACCTTC
V: TRBV5-6; J: TRBJ2-2; D: TRBD1; size: once; CDR3: CASSTGTGRELFF; DNA: TGTGCCAGCAGCACCGGGACAGGTCGGGAGCTGTTTTTT
V: TRBV28; J: TRBJ2-5; D: -; size: -; CDR3: CASSPPDLLGGLETQYF; DNA: TGTGCCAGCAGTCCGCCCGATCTTCTGGGCGGGCTAGAGACCCAGTACTTC
V: TRBV7-9; J: TRBJ2-1; D: TRBD2; size: -; CDR3: CASSYLAGGPNEQFF; DNA: TGTGCCAGCAGCTACCTAGCGGGAGGGCCGAATGAGCAGTTCTTC
V: TRBV30; J: TRBJ2-7; D: TRBD2; size: once; CDR3: CAGSSWSGGAYEQYF; DNA: TGTGCCGGGTCGAGTTGGAGCGGGGGAGCCTACGAGCAGTACTTC
V: TRBV4-2; J: TRBJ1-4; D: -; size: -; CDR3: CASSPLTIQSTNEKLFF; DNA: TGTGCCAGCAGCCCGCTAACGATACAGTCAACCAATGAAAAACTGTTTTTT
V: TRBV7-9; J: TRBJ1-1; D: TRBD1; size: -; CDR3: CASTIPGQGARGNTEAFF; DNA: TGTGCCAGCACTATACCGGGACAGGGGGCGCGGGGAAACACTGAAGCTTTCTTT
V: TRBV5-1; J: TRBJ2-3; D: -; size: -; CDR3: CASSYRDSTDTQYF; DNA: TGCGCCAGCAGCTACCGGGACTCCACAGATACGCAGTATTTT
V: TRBV7-8; J: TRBJ2-7; D: TRBD1; size: -; CDR3: CASSGHQGAIYEQYF; DNA: TGTGCCAGCAGCGGGCACCAGGGGGCTATCTACGAGCAGTACTTC
V: TRBV11-2; J: TRBJ2-7; D: TRBD2; size: -; CDR3: CASSAQRTSGRSYEQYF; DNA: TGTGCCAGCAGCGCCCAAAGGACTAGCGGGAGATCCTACGAGCAGTACTTC
V: TRBV20-1; J: TRBJ2-7; D: TRBD1; size: -; CDR3: CSASGTGGLYEQYF; DNA: TGCAGTGCTAGCGGGACAGGGGGCCTCTACGAGCAGTACTTC
V: TRBV20-1; J: TRBJ2-5; D: -; size: -; CDR3: CSARGGEKETQYF; DNA: TGCAGTGCTAGAGGGGGGGAGAAAGAGACCCAGTACTTC
V: TRBV2; J: TRBJ2-2; D: TRBD1; size: once; CDR3: CASRRTGPTGELFF; DNA: TGTGCCAGCAGAAGGACAGGACCCACCGGGGAGCTGTTTTTT
V: TRBV30; J: TRBJ1-5; D: -; size: once; CDR3: CACKGGPQHF; DNA: TGTGCCTGCAAAGGGGGGCCCCAGCATTTT
V: TRBV29-1; J: TRBJ2-3; D: TRBD2; size: once; CDR3: CSVGVAGSTDTQYF; DNA: TGCAGCGTTGGGGTAGCGGGGAGCACAGATACGCAGTATTTT
V: TRBV6-2/TRBV6-3; J: TRBJ2-1; D: TRBD2; size: -; CDR3: CASTASGRGNEQFF; DNA: TGTGCCAGTACTGCTAGCGGGAGGGGTAATGAGCAGTTCTTC
V: TRBV4-3; J: TRBJ2-2; D: -; size: -; CDR3: CASSQEQTQGIAGELFF; DNA: TGCGCCAGCAGCCAAGAACAAACTCAGGGCATTGCCGGGGAGCTGTTTTTT
V: TRBV20-1; J: TRBJ1-2; D: -; size: few; CDR3: CSAEGYGYTF; DNA: TGCAGTGCTGAGGGGTACGGCTACACCTTC
V: TRBV28; J: TRBJ2-5; D: TRBD1; size: -; CDR3: CASSLLDRAETQYF; DNA: TGTGCCAGCAGTTTACTGGACAGGGCGGAGACCCAGTACTTC
V: TRBV3-1; J: TRBJ2-2; D: -; size: -; CDR3: CASSGTSTGELFF; DNA: TGTGCCAGCAGCGGAACTAGTACCGGGGAGCTGTTTTTT
V: TRBV12-3/TRBV12-4; J: TRBJ1-1; D: -; size: -; CDR3: CASSGGPRGTIEAFF; DNA: TGTGCCAGCAGTGGGGGGCCTCGGGGTACGATTGAAGCTTTCTTT
V: TRBV20-1; J: TRBJ2-5; D: -; size: -; CDR3: CSASPEDWEETQYF; DNA: TGCAGTGCTAGCCCTGAGGACTGGGAGGAGACCCAGTACTTC
V: TRBV7-9; J: TRBJ1-1; D: TRBD1; size: -; CDR3: CASSPDRGPSEAFF; DNA: TGTGCCAGCAGTCCGGACAGGGGGCCCTCTGAAGCTTTCTTT
V: TRBV28; J: TRBJ2-5; D: TRBD2; size: -; CDR3: CASGGTSGLQETQYF; DNA: TGTGCCAGCGGCGGGACTAGCGGTCTCCAAGAGACCCAGTACTTC
V: TRBV2; J: TRBJ1-2; D: -; size: -; CDR3: CASSEGVYGYTF; DNA: TGTGCCAGCAGTGAGGGTGTCTATGGCTACACCTTC
V: TRBV7-9; J: TRBJ1-1; D: -; size: -; CDR3: CASSSGGLMNTEAFF; DNA: TGTGCCAGCAGCTCTGGAGGGCTTATGAACACTGAAGCTTTCTTT
V: TRBV5-1; J: TRBJ1-6; D: TRBD1; size: -; CDR3: CASSLVQGVNSPLHF; DNA: TGCGCCAGCAGCTTGGTTCAGGGGGTTAATTCACCCCTCCACTTT
V: TRBV20-1; J: TRBJ1-1; D: -; size: -; CDR3: CSAREPGPNTEAFF; DNA: TGCAGTGCTAGAGAACCAGGGCCGAACACTGAAGCTTTCTTT
V: TRBV7-9; J: TRBJ2-7; D: TRBD1; size: -; CDR3: CASSSPDRGLSEQYF; DNA: TGTGCCAGCAGCTCGCCGGACAGGGGGCTTAGCGAGCAGTACTTC
V: TRBV6-5; J: TRBJ1-4; D: -; size: once; CDR3: CASSYRFPTNEKLFF; DNA: TGTGCCAGCAGTTACAGGTTTCCAACTAATGAAAAACTGTTTTTT